The T cell receptor beta chain under discussion was sequenced for a study of response to subunit inactivated influenza vaccine. Findings of the study overall: A suggestion made by the authors is that each seasonal influenza vaccination recruits few new T cells.

With regard to this clonotype: Its specificity is not known.

The CDR3 has 19 amino acids. V lost 1 base to trimming and J lost 2 bases, with 18 bases between them. Germline CDR1 is SGHTA and CDR2 is FQGTGA. TCRdb fed the RT-PCR reads into MiXCR, producing one record per CDR3 protein. Of some 850,000 distinct CDR3 sequences in the sample, approximately 17% were seen once. This chain joins TRBV7-3 and TRBJ2-6; D is uncertain. This material consisted of PBMCs from blood, taken approximately 5 days after vaccination. This clonotype was obtained from a man in his fifties or sixties who received an inactivated influenza vaccine. CDR3 region: CASSLIPAGILAGANVLTF. In nucleotides, the CDR3 is TGTGCCAGCAGCTTAATTCCGGCAGGAATTTTGGCTGGGGCCAACGTCCTGACTTTC.